Each of the 9 T cell receptor beta chains below was sequenced from the same sample in a study of blood T cell repertoires in COVID-19. Here immunoSEQ multiplex PCR was the method, and the copy in TCRdb shows in-frame clones only, minus some. The table lists about 150,000 clones, about 80% of them singletons. Sequenced input: peripheral blood. These receptors all stem from a woman between 55 and 75 years old with COVID-19, enrolled during active disease.

This sequence joins TRBV6-5 and TRBJ2-5; 7 nucleotides agree with TRBD1. V shed 6 bases, J shed 5 bases, and the junction held 6 bases outside the gene matches. Germline V lookup: CDR1 MNHEY, CDR2 SVGAGI. This CDR3 region has 13 residues. CDR3 sequence: CASSQSRGETQYF. In DNA form, the CDR3 reads TGTGCCAGCAGCCAATCCAGGGGGGAGACCCAGTACTTC.

V usage is TRBV2 and J usage is TRBJ1-3; TRBD1 might be the D (6 bases). V lost 1 base to trimming and J lost 5 bases, with 15 bases between them. Germline V gene sequence: CDR1 SNHLY, CDR2 FYNNEI. The CDR3 consists of 16 residues. This CDR3 is CASSEGGGALRNTIYF. DNA for the CDR3: TGTGCCAGCAGTGAAGGAGGGGGAGCATTAAGAAACACCATATATTTT.

The V call is TRBV5-6, the J call TRBJ1-1; no clear D gene. CDR1 and CDR2 (germline): SGHDT, YYEEEE. The CDR3 length is 12 residues. Trimming removed 1 base from V and 7 bases from J, with 8 bases in between. CDR3 loop: CASSLWRGEAFF. CDR3 sequence (DNA): TGTGCCAGCAGCTTGTGGCGAGGTGAAGCTTTCTTT.

V and J are TRBV6-6 and TRBJ1-2; D unclear. This CDR3 spans 14 amino acids. Germline assignment: CDR1 MNHNY and CDR2 SVGAGI (reference sequence). V lost 6 bases and J 4 bases, leaving 15 bases between the germline ends. CDR3 protein: CASRHQDGLYGYTF. The CDR3 nucleotides read TGTGCCAGCAGACACCAGGACGGACTCTATGGCTACACCTTC.

This clone was detected only once. The rearrangement uses TRBV27 and TRBJ1-2; D gene unclear. Per germline, CDR1 MNHEY and CDR2 SMNVEV (reference sequence). CDR3 length: 14 amino acids. V was pared by 5 bases and J by 2 bases, with 12 bases between. The DNA of the CDR3 is TGTGCCAGCAGTCCAAAATCGGTCAACTATGGCTACACCTTC. This translates into CASSPKSVNYGYTF.

This clone was counted once. The genes are TRBV7-9 and TRBJ2-1, with a weak D call TRBD1 (8 bases). CDR1 SEHNR and CDR2 FQNEAQ come from the germline V gene (reference sequence). V was clipped by 5 bases and J by 8 bases, with 16 bases between them. The CDR3 sequence is 14 residues long. The CDR3 protein is CASSARQGRDEQFF. DNA of the CDR3: TGTGCCAGCAGCGCCCGACAGGGGAGGGATGAGCAGTTCTTC. The full variable domain, rest sourced from reference TRBV7-9 and TRBJ2-1, is DTGVSQNPRHKITKRGQNVTFRCDPISEHNRLYWYRQTLGQGPEFLTYFQNEAQLEKSRLLSDRFSAERPKGSFSTLEIQRTEQGDSAMYLCASSARQGRDEQFFGPGTRLTVL.

This clone was detected a few times. The chain links TRBV11-2 to TRBJ2-2; possibly TRBD2 for D (5 bases). CDR3 size: 14 residues. Trimming removed 5 bases from V and 6 bases from J, with 13 bases in between. Looked up from germline, CDR1 is SGHAT and CDR2 is FQNNGV. CDR3: CASSPYREPGELFF. CDR3 bases: TGTGCCAGCAGCCCGTACCGGGAACCCGGGGAGCTGTTTTTT.

This chain connects TRBV5-5 to TRBJ1-5; TRBD1 might be the D (5 bases). CDR3 length: 15 amino acids. Trimming removed 0 bases from V and 6 bases from J, with 13 bases in between. Germline-derived CDR1 and CDR2 are SGHKS and YYEKEE (reference sequence). As DNA, the CDR3 is TGTGCCAGCAGCTTGGAGGGGCTTGGACGTCAGCCCCAGCATTTT. Protein sequence: CASSLEGLGRQPQHF.

The genes are TRBV18 and TRBJ1-2, with 7 bases that match TRBD1. The germline V gene encodes CDR1 KGHSH and CDR2 LQKENI. The V and J ends lost 2 bases and 1 base, in that order; junction bases with no gene match: 4. The CDR3 totals 15 residues. The CDR3 DNA follows: TGTGCCAGCTCACCAGTTGGGACAGTTAACTATGGCTACACCTTC. Its translation: CASSPVGTVNYGYTF.